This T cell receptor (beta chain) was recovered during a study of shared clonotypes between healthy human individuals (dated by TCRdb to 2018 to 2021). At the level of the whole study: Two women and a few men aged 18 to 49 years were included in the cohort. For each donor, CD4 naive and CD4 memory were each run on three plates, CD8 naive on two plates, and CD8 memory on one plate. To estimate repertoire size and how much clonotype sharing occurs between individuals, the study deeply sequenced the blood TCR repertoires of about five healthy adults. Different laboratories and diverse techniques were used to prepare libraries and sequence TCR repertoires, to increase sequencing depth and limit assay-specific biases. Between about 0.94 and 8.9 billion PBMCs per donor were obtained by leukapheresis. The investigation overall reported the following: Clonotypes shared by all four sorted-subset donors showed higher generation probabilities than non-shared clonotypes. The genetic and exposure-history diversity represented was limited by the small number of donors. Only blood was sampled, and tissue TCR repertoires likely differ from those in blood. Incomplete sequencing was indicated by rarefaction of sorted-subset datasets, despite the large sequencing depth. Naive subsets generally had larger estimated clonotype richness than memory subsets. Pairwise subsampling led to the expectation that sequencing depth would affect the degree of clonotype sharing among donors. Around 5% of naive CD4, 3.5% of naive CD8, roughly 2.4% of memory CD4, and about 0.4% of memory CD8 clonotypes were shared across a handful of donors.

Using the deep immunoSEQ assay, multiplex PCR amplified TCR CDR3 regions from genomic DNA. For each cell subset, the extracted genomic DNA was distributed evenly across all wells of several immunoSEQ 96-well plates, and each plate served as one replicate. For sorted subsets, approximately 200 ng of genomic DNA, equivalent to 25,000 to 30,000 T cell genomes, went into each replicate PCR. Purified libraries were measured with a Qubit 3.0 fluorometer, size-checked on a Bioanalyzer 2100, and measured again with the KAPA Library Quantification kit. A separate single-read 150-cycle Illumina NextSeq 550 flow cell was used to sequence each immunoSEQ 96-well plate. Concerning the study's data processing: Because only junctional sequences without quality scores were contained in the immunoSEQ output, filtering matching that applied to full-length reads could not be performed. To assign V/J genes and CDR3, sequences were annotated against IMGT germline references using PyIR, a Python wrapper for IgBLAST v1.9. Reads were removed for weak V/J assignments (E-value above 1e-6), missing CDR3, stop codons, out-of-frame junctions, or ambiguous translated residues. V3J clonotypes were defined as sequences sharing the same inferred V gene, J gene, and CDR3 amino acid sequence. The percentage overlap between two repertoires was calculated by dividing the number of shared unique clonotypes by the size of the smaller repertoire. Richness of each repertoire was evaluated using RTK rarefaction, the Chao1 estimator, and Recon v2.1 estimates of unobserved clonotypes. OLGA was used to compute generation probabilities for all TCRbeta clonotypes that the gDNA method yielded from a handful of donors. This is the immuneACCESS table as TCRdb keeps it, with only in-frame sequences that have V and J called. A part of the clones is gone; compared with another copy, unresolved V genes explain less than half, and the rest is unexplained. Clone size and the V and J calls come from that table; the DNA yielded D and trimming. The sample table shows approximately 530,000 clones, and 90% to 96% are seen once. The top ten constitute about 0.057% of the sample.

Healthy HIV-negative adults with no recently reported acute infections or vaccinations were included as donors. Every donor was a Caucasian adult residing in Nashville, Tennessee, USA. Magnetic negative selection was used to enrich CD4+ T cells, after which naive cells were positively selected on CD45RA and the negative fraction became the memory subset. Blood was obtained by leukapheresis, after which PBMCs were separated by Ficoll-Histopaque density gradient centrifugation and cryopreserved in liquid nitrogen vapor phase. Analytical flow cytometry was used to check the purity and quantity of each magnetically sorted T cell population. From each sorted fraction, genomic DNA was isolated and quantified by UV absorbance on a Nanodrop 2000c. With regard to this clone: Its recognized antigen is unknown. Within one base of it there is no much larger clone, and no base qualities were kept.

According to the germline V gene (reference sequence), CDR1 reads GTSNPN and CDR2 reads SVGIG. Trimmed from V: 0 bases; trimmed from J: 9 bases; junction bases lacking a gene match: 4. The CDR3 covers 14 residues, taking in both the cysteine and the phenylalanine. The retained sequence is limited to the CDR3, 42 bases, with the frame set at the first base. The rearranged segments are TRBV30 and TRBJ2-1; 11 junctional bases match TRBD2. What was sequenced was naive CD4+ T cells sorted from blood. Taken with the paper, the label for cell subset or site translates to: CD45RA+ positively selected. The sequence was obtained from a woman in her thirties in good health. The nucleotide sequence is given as TGTGCCTGGAGTGTACTAGCGGGAGCGGGTGAGCAGTTCTTC. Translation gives CAWSVLAGAGEQFF.